Listed below are T cell receptor beta chains from one sample, sequenced in a study of T cells in Graves' hyperthyroidism and ophthalmopathy. TCRdb independently ran MiXCR on the multiplex PCR reads; one entry per CDR3 protein. The data contain 250,000 to 350,000 distinct CDR3 sequences, over 20% of them seen just once; the ten biggest clones take up 50% to 75%. Sequencing used blood. These receptors were taken from a man aged 30 to 39 with Graves' ophthalmopathy. CDR3s include the opening cysteine and the closing phenylalanine or tryptophan. Fields, in order: V gene, clone size, J gene, D gene, CDR3 DNA, CDR3 protein. A D gene is named only where the DNA matches it firmly. Not all rows give a size; the values are once, few, many and, for expanded clones, a class.

V: TRBV18; size: -; J: TRBJ1-1; D: -; DNA: TGTGCCAGCTCACCGGAACAGTGGAACACTGAAGCTTTCTTT; CDR3: CASSPEQWNTEAFF
V: TRBV6-4; size: -; J: TRBJ2-3; D: -; DNA: TGTGCCAGCAGGAGTCTCACAGATACGCAGTATTTT; CDR3: CASRSLTDTQYF
V: TRBV7-9; size: -; J: TRBJ2-2; D: TRBD2; DNA: TGTGCCAGCACACTTTGGCTAGCGGTGGAGGGCGGGGAGCTGTTTTTT; CDR3: CASTLWLAVEGGELFF
V: TRBV20-1; size: few; J: TRBJ1-1; D: -; DNA: TGCAGTGCTAGAGATCTCAGGGGCCCGAACACTGAAGCTTTCTTT; CDR3: CSARDLRGPNTEAFF
V: TRBV19; size: -; J: TRBJ2-1; D: TRBD1; DNA: TGTGCCAGTAGTACGTACAGGGGAAAAGTAGAGCCGATCAGACGATCAAACAATGAGCAGTTCTTC; CDR3: CASSTYRGKVEPIRRSNNEQFF
V: TRBV5-1; size: once; J: TRBJ2-5; D: TRBD2; DNA: TGCGCCAGCAGGCGGGAGGCCCAAGAGACCCAGTACTTC; CDR3: CASRREAQETQYF
V: TRBV5-1; size: many; J: TRBJ2-7; D: -; DNA: TGCGCCAGCAGCTTCGCGGCAGGCTCCTACGAGCAGTACTTC; CDR3: CASSFAAGSYEQYF
V: TRBV6-1; size: few; J: TRBJ2-3; D: TRBD2; DNA: TGTGCCAGCAGACCTAGCGGGTCTGGCACAGATACGCAGTATTTT; CDR3: CASRPSGSGTDTQYF
V: TRBV6-1; size: -; J: TRBJ2-1; D: TRBD2; DNA: TGTGCCAGCAGTGCGGGGACTAGCGGTAGTGAGCAGTTCTTC; CDR3: CASSAGTSGSEQFF
V: TRBV3-1; size: few; J: TRBJ2-7; D: TRBD2; DNA: TGTGCCAGCAGCCCCGGGAGGCGACGGCCCGAGCAGTACTTC; CDR3: CASSPGRRRPEQYF
V: TRBV11-2; size: many; J: TRBJ1-1; D: TRBD1; DNA: TGTGCCAGCATCGGACAGGGAGGTCCTGAAGCTTTCTTT; CDR3: CASIGQGGPEAFF
V: TRBV19; size: -; J: TRBJ1-6; D: -; DNA: TGTGCCAGTAGTTACGGCAGCCTTGGGTCACCCCTCCACTTT; CDR3: CASSYGSLGSPLHF
V: TRBV30; size: many; J: TRBJ2-1; D: TRBD1; DNA: TGTGCCTGGAGTAGGGACAGGGTCTCCTACAATGAGCAGTTCTTC; CDR3: CAWSRDRVSYNEQFF
V: TRBV5-1; size: -; J: TRBJ2-3; D: -; DNA: TGCGCCAGCAGCAAGAACAGGGAAAGGAGCACAGATACGCAGTATTTT; CDR3: CASSKNRERSTDTQYF
V: TRBV3-1; size: once; J: TRBJ2-5; D: -; DNA: TGTGCCAGCAGCCAACACTCCACAAAAGAGACCCAGTACTTC; CDR3: CASSQHSTKETQYF
V: TRBV24-1; size: -; J: TRBJ2-3; D: -; DNA: TGTGCCACCAGTGATTTAGGGGGTGTTGTGGATACGCAGTATTTT; CDR3: CATSDLGGVVDTQYF
V: TRBV5-1; size: -; J: TRBJ1-5; D: -; DNA: TGCGCCAGCAGCTTGGAAGGTAGGGTCAATCAGCCCCAGCATTTT; CDR3: CASSLEGRVNQPQHF
V: TRBV9; size: -; J: TRBJ2-1; D: TRBD2; DNA: TGTGCCAGCAGCGTAGGTGGCGGGAGGGAGAATGAGCAGTTCTTC; CDR3: CASSVGGGRENEQFF
V: TRBV28; size: few; J: TRBJ1-4; D: -; DNA: TGTGCCAGCAGTTCGCAAATCGGACTGGCGGATGAAAAACTGTTTTTT; CDR3: CASSSQIGLADEKLFF
V: TRBV5-6; size: many; J: TRBJ2-3; D: -; DNA: TGTGCCAGCAGCTTGCGGGGGAGAGGGGGACACACAGATACGCAGTATTTT; CDR3: CASSLRGRGGHTDTQYF
V: TRBV2; size: few; J: TRBJ2-7; D: -; DNA: TGTGCCAGCAGGGCTGCCGGGAGGCAGTACTTC; CDR3: CASRAAGRQYF
V: TRBV28; size: many; J: TRBJ2-3; D: -; DNA: TGTGCCAGCAGTTTACCTACGACTAGCACAGATACGCAGTATTTT; CDR3: CASSLPTTSTDTQYF
V: TRBV2; size: few; J: TRBJ2-7; D: -; DNA: TGTGCCAGTAGATACCGGGACCACTCCTACGAGCAGTACTTC; CDR3: CASRYRDHSYEQYF
V: TRBV6-1; size: many; J: TRBJ2-7; D: TRBD1; DNA: TGTGCCAGTCAAGGGCCCGGGACAGGGGCCTACGAGCAGTACTTC; CDR3: CASQGPGTGAYEQYF
V: TRBV27; size: -; J: TRBJ2-1; D: -; DNA: TGTGCCAGCAGTCCATTTATCAACGGTGAGCAGTTCTTC; CDR3: CASSPFINGEQFF
V: TRBV5-1; size: -; J: TRBJ2-3; D: -; DNA: TGCGCCAGCAGCTTGGGGGCCGGCACAGATACGCAGTATTTT; CDR3: CASSLGAGTDTQYF
V: TRBV7-9; size: -; J: TRBJ1-1; D: TRBD1; DNA: TGTGCCAGCAGCTTTTCTGACAGGGCATCTGAAGCTTTCTTT; CDR3: CASSFSDRASEAFF
V: TRBV3-1; size: many; J: TRBJ2-1; D: TRBD2; DNA: TGTGCCAGCAGCCAAGAACTAGCGGGAGGCAATGAGCAGTTCTTC; CDR3: CASSQELAGGNEQFF
V: TRBV6-2/TRBV6-3; size: -; J: TRBJ2-7; D: TRBD1; DNA: TGTGCCAGCAGTACATACAGGGGCAGGGAGCAGTACTTC; CDR3: CASSTYRGREQYF
V: TRBV6-1; size: few; J: TRBJ2-7; D: TRBD2; DNA: TGTGCCAGCAGGACGACTAGCGGGGGTTATTACGAGCAGTACTTC; CDR3: CASRTTSGGYYEQYF
V: TRBV5-1; size: few; J: TRBJ2-2; D: -; DNA: TGCGCCAGCAGCCGAGGAGCAGGGAACCTCGGGGAGCTGTTTTTT; CDR3: CASSRGAGNLGELFF
V: TRBV2; size: once; J: TRBJ1-1; D: -; DNA: TGTGCCAGCAGGTGGTGGCAACCCAATGAAGCTTTCTTT; CDR3: CASRWWQPNEAFF
V: TRBV3-1; size: -; J: TRBJ2-3; D: TRBD1; DNA: TGTGCCAGCAGCCAGGGACAGGGGGAGAAAGATACGCAGTATTTT; CDR3: CASSQGQGEKDTQYF
V: TRBV5-1; size: -; J: TRBJ1-2; D: -; DNA: TGCGCCAGCAGCCGGGACCGCGGCTATGGCTACACCTTC; CDR3: CASSRDRGYGYTF
V: TRBV6-2/TRBV6-3; size: -; J: TRBJ2-7; D: -; DNA: TGTGCCAGCAGTCCAAACTTCAGATACGAGCAGTACTTC; CDR3: CASSPNFRYEQYF
V: TRBV15; size: once; J: TRBJ2-7; D: TRBD2; DNA: TGTGCCACCAGCACCGCGGGGGTTCCCTACGAGCAGTACTTC; CDR3: CATSTAGVPYEQYF
V: TRBV12-3/TRBV12-4; size: many; J: TRBJ2-1; D: TRBD1; DNA: TGTGCCAGCAGTCCACTGACAGGGGGCGCGCACAATGAGCAGTTCTTC; CDR3: CASSPLTGGAHNEQFF
V: TRBV6-1; size: -; J: TRBJ2-1; D: TRBD2; DNA: TGTGCCAGCAGACAACTCACCGGGACTAGCGGGAGGCGTAGGAATGAGCAGTTCTTC; CDR3: CASRQLTGTSGRRRNEQFF
V: TRBV6-2/TRBV6-3; size: -; J: TRBJ2-7; D: -; DNA: TGTGCCAGCAGTGCATCGGGCGGCTACGAGCAGTACTTC; CDR3: CASSASGGYEQYF
V: TRBV28; size: many; J: TRBJ2-7; D: -; DNA: TGTGCCAGCAGTCTTGGAGGGCGGACGGAATCCTACGAGCAGTACTTC; CDR3: CASSLGGRTESYEQYF
V: TRBV2; size: many; J: TRBJ1-5; D: -; DNA: TGTGCCAGCAGTCCTCAGGAGGGGAGGCTGCCCCAGCATTTT; CDR3: CASSPQEGRLPQHF
V: TRBV11-3; size: -; J: TRBJ1-5; D: -; DNA: TGTGCCAGCAGCCCGGGGGCACTTAATCAGCCCCAGCATTTT; CDR3: CASSPGALNQPQHF